The source of this T cell receptor beta chain is a study of blood T cell repertoires in COVID-19. Study at large: Sources were T cells, B-cell-depleted T cells, or PBMCs; the material itself was cDNA or gDNA.

The CDR3 contains 13 residues. Looked up from germline, CDR1 is LNHDA and CDR2 is SQIVND (reference sequence). In the original workflow: Reference gene primer amplification gave estimated nucleated cell counts. TCRdb's copy holds only in-frame clones and misses some; the assay was immunoSEQ multiplex PCR. V, J and clone size derive from that table, while D and trimming were established from the DNA sequence. The sample shows 140,000 or so clones, over 75% of them seen only once. The source of this sequence is a man aged 70-80 years with acute or convalescent COVID-19. What was sequenced was peripheral blood. This chain joins TRBV19 and TRBJ1-5, with D unresolved. CDR3: CATEGDSNQPQHF. CDR3 DNA sequence: TGTGCTACAGAGGGCGATAGCAATCAGCCCCAGCATTTT. Together with reference TRBV19 and TRBJ1-5, the CDR3 gives the full variable domain: DGGITQSPKYLFRKEGQNVTLSCEQNLNHDAMYWYRQDPGQGLRLIYYSQIVNDFQKGDIAEGYSVSREKKESFPLTVTSAQKNPTAFYLCATEGDSNQPQHFGDGTRLSIL.